This entry features one TCR beta chain sequence. No antigen is known for it. The data were obtained in a study of beta chain features in type 1 diabetes. Germline CDR1 is DFQATT and CDR2 is SNEGSKA (reference sequence). With 5 bases removed from V and 4 bases from J, the gap between germline ends came to 4 bases. This CDR3 is built from 10 residues. Study observations and caveats: A PCR bias possibly favoring shorter templates would apply equally to patients and controls. High-TCR-expressing cells could be over-represented by cDNA sequencing.

Expressed TCRB transcripts were sequenced because the isolated RNA had all been reverse transcribed beforehand. Roughly 3.5 million reads per sample were averaged for naive, central memory and regulatory samples. Generated by immunoSEQ multiplex PCR, the TCRdb table keeps only in-frame clones and is missing some. Of hundreds of thousands of clones listed, 68% are singletons. Without exception, sorted populations had purity beyond 95%. The sample was naive CD4+ T cells from blood. The sequence derives from a man in his thirties or forties in good health. V gene TRBV20-1 combines with J gene TRBJ2-3; unclear D gene. In nucleotides, the CDR3 is TGCAGTGCTGGGGCAGATACGCAGTATTTT. Its translation is CSAGADTQYF.